Here is one T cell receptor (beta chain) with its context. These data belong to a study of blood T cell repertoires in COVID-19. Sequenced by immunoSEQ multiplex PCR; TCRdb stores in-frame clones only, minus some. The sample includes 70,000 or so clones, about nine tenths seen only once; the top ten take 25% to 30%. The CDR3 sequence is 15 residues long. The ends were cut back, 2 bases at V and 1 base at J, with 9 bases in the middle. Germline V gene sequence: CDR1 SGDLS, CDR2 YYNGEE. What was sequenced was peripheral blood. The rearrangement joins TRBV9 to TRBJ2-2; possibly TRBD1 for D (5 bases). The clonotype was recovered from a woman of 80 years or more with active or convalescent COVID-19. CDR3: CASSVAGLNTGELFF. The CDR3 DNA is TGTGCCAGCAGCGTGGCAGGGCTGAACACCGGGGAGCTGTTTTTT.